Listed here are 31 T cell receptor beta chains from one sample, sequenced in a study of blood T cells in healthy people across ages. Primed by a sample-barcoded 5' primer and a J-beta primer mix, a second PCR proceeded for roughly 7 to 12 cycles. A single record per CDR3 protein comes from TCRdb applying MiXCR to the 5' RACE reads. Counted here are over 750,000 distinct CDR3 sequences, 25% occurring once; the ten biggest clones make up more than 7.5%. These sequences were also reported in another study, on T cells of mothers and their children.

Sequencing was performed on blood. These receptors were collected from a boy aged 10-17 years in good health.

This clonotype was picked up a small number of times. The chain has TRBV12-3 or TRBV12-4 and TRBJ2-5, with 7 bases lining up with TRBD1. The J call may be incorrect, as the DNA end agrees better with TRBJ2-1. The CDR3 has 14 residues. This CDR3 is CASWRTGTGIEQFF. In nucleotides, the CDR3 is TGTGCCAGCTGGCGGACAGGTACCGGCATTGAGCAGTTCTTC.

V usage is TRBV29-1 and J usage is TRBJ2-5; D remains ambiguous. Trimming removed 1 base from V and 0 bases from J, with 21 bases in between. CDR1 SQVTM and CDR2 ANQGSEA come from the germline V gene. This CDR3 has 18 residues. CDR3: CSVEGWSVEDAYQETQYF. The CDR3 DNA reads TGCAGCGTTGAAGGGTGGTCAGTCGAGGACGCCTACCAAGAGACCCAGTACTTC.

This CDR3 reads CASSFWDSPYEQYF. The CDR3 coding sequence is TGTGCCAGCAGCTTCTGGGACAGTCCCTACGAGCAGTACTTC. V is TRBV7-9 and J is TRBJ2-7; 7 positions match TRBD1. This CDR3 has 14 residues. The germline V gene has CDR1 SEHNR and CDR2 FQNEAQ (reference sequence). V shed 3 bases and J 2 bases; nucleotides not matched to a gene: 4. The variable domain in full, completed from reference TRBV7-9 and TRBJ2-7, reads DTGVSQNPRHKITKRGQNVTFRCDPISEHNRLYWYRQTLGQGPEFLTYFQNEAQLEKSRLLSDRFSAERPKGSFSTLEIQRTEQGDSAMYLCASSFWDSPYEQYFGPGTRLTVT.

This clonotype showed up just a few times. The chain is built from TRBV4-3 and TRBJ1-5; D is undetermined. CDR1 is LGHNA, CDR2 YSLEER, per germline. This CDR3 has 15 amino acids. Trimming took 0 bases from V and 5 from J, leaving 11 bases between them. CDR3 coding DNA: TGCGCCAGCAGCCAAGATACGGGTTTCGATCAGCCCCAGCATTTT. Its protein product is CASSQDTGFDQPQHF.

This clonotype has a handful of counts. The chain carries TRBV29-1 and TRBJ1-2, with D uncertain. The CDR3 length is 13 residues. V shed 3 bases and J shed 1 base, with 9 bases lying between them. From germline, CDR1 is SQVTM and CDR2 ANQGSEA. CDR3 region: CSVDSARNYGYTF. The CDR3 coding sequence is TGCAGCGTTGATTCGGCTCGTAACTATGGCTACACCTTC.

In this sample, this clonotype turned up a few times. The rearrangement joins TRBV20-1 to TRBJ2-3; weak D call: TRBD2 (5 bases). The CDR3 spans 15 residues. The germline V and J ends were trimmed by 5 bases and 0 bases, with 15 bases remaining between them. CDR1 is DFQATT, CDR2 SNEGSKA, per germline (reference sequence). The CDR3: CSAGSGSSSTDTQYF. In DNA, the CDR3 is TGCAGTGCTGGATCGGGGTCATCTAGCACAGATACGCAGTATTTT.

This clonotype was detected a few times. The chain combines TRBV2 with TRBJ2-5; tentatively, D is TRBD2 (6 bases). Deletions cut 4 bases from V and 1 base from J, with 10 bases between. The CDR3 extends over 14 amino acids. Germline loops: CDR1 SNHLY, CDR2 FYNNEI. The CDR3 sequence: CASSAGGVQETQYF. The CDR3 region has the DNA TGTGCCAGCAGTGCAGGCGGGGTCCAAGAGACCCAGTACTTC.

The chain joins TRBV6-2 or TRBV6-3 to TRBJ2-5; D gene ambiguous. The J call may be wrong; the DNA end is better matched by TRBJ2-7. CDR1 is MNHEY and CDR2 is SVGEGT in the germline V gene. This CDR3 region has 12 residues. CDR3 sequence (DNA): TGTGCCAGCAGTTATATCCCCTACGAGCAGTACTTC. Protein sequence: CASSYIPYEQYF.

The chain has TRBV7-2 and TRBJ1-1, with TRBD1 identical over 7 bases. Germline lookup yields CDR1 SGHTA and CDR2 FQGNSA. The CDR3 covers 13 residues. J lost 1 base, V lost 6 bases, and 2 bases had no gene match. The CDR3 region is CASRGQTNTEAFF. The CDR3 nucleotides read TGTGCCAGCAGGGGACAGACGAACACTGAAGCTTTCTTT. Complete variable domain (other parts from reference TRBV7-2 and TRBJ1-1): GAGVSQSPSNKVTEKGKDVELRCDPISGHTALYWYRQSLGQGLEFLIYFQGNSAPDKSGLPSDRFSAERTGGSVSTLTIQRTQQEDSAVYLCASRGQTNTEAFFGQGTRLTVV.

The J gene is TRBJ1-2, the V gene TRBV20-1, with D perhaps TRBD1 (5 bases). Germline V gene data show CDR1 as DFQATT and CDR2 as SNEGSKA (reference sequence). Trimming shortened V by 3 bases and J by 6 bases, and 11 bases separated the two germline ends. The CDR3 is 12 residues long. CDR3 amino acids: CSARRGRNGYTF. The CDR3 DNA is TGCAGTGCTAGGAGGGGCCGGAATGGCTACACCTTC.

Here the CDR3 DNA reads TGTGCCAGCAGCAAAGTCGGGGGGGATGAGACCCAGTACTTC. Amino acids: CASSKVGGDETQYF. The chain uses TRBV21-1 and TRBJ2-5; TRBD2 is the table's D call and was not checked against the DNA. TRBV21-1 is designated a pseudogene. The CDR3 spans 14 residues.

The chain carries TRBV27 and TRBJ2-3, with a tentative D call TRBD2 (6 bases). Germline CDR1 MNHEY, CDR2 SMNVEV (reference sequence). The CDR3 has 17 amino acids. Between the trimmed V and J ends, which lost 1 base and 1 base, there was a span of 15 bases. The chain's CDR3 is CASSLWFGGEGTDTQYF. The CDR3 nucleotides read TGTGCCAGCAGTTTATGGTTTGGCGGGGAAGGCACAGATACGCAGTATTTT.

This clonotype was counted between two and nine times. V is TRBV20-1 and J is TRBJ2-7; TRBD2 might be the D (6 bases). V lost 7 bases and J 6 bases, leaving 16 bases between the germline ends. The CDR3 runs 12 residues. The germline gives CDR1 DFQATT, CDR2 SNEGSKA (reference sequence). In DNA, the CDR3 is TGCAGTGGGGGACTCTCGGGCGGCGAGCAGTACTTC. Protein: CSGGLSGGEQYF.

The chain joins TRBV27 to TRBJ2-1, with D unclear. There are 13 residues in the CDR3. V gave up 6 bases and J gave up 6 bases, with 12 bases separating them. The germline gives CDR1 MNHEY, CDR2 SMNVEV (reference sequence). The CDR3 sequence: CASSPTPGNEQFF. CDR3 DNA sequence: TGTGCCAGCAGCCCTACTCCGGGCAATGAGCAGTTCTTC.

V gene TRBV6-5 combines with J gene TRBJ1-2; D is unclear. The length of the CDR3 is 13 residues. Germline V gives CDR1 MNHEY, CDR2 SVGAGI. V lost 5 bases to trimming and J lost 1 base, with 8 bases between them. The CDR3 DNA reads TGTGCCAGCAGTCGCCAAGATAACTATGGCTACACCTTC. Residues: CASSRQDNYGYTF.

This clonotype was seen only a few times. V and J are TRBV29-1 and TRBJ1-2; 7 bases map to TRBD1. CDR1 is SQVTM, CDR2 ANQGSEA, per germline. V was pared by 3 bases and J by 7 bases, with 8 bases of the junction left unmatched. CDR3 length equals 13 residues. CDR3 residues: CSVEENRGAGYTF. CDR3 coding DNA: TGCAGCGTTGAGGAAAACAGGGGAGCTGGCTACACCTTC.

The rearrangement joins TRBV11-2 to TRBJ1-6; unclear D gene. The CDR3 has 14 residues. V lost 9 bases, J lost 7 bases, and 16 bases lay in between. Germline lookup yields CDR1 SGHAT and CDR2 FQNNGV. The CDR3: CASGEERLNSPLHF. The CDR3 DNA sequence: TGTGCCAGTGGGGAGGAGAGACTCAATTCACCCCTCCACTTT.

CDR3 region: CASALDGVNQPQHF. The CDR3, as DNA: TGTGCCAGCGCCCTCGACGGGGTGAATCAGCCCCAGCATTTT. The genes are TRBV6-5 and TRBJ1-5, with no clear D. The CDR3 totals 14 residues. V was clipped by 8 bases and J by 4 bases, with 15 bases between them. Germline lookup yields CDR1 MNHEY and CDR2 SVGAGI.

This clonotype was found a few times. V usage is TRBV4-1 and J usage is TRBJ1-2; perhaps TRBD1 as D (5 bases). The V end lost 1 base, the J end lost 3 bases, and 15 bases lay between the germline ends. Germline V CDR1 and CDR2: MGHRA, YSYEKL. The CDR3 runs to 16 residues. CDR3 coding DNA: TGCGCCAGCAGCCAAGTGGGGGGTAGGGAGGACTATGGCTACACCTTC. As protein: CASSQVGGREDYGYTF.

V usage is TRBV3-1 and J usage is TRBJ2-5; 8 bases are shared with TRBD1. Germline loops: CDR1 LGHDT, CDR2 YNNKEL (reference sequence). CDR3 length: 17 amino acids. The trim removed 1 base at V and 10 bases at J, leaving 17 bases unmatched. The CDR3 is CASSQVSQGGEHEVQYF. CDR3 coding DNA: TGTGCCAGCAGCCAAGTCTCACAGGGGGGAGAACACGAGGTCCAGTACTTC.

The chain recombines TRBV5-1 with TRBJ1-6; 8 nucleotides match TRBD1. Germline V gene data show CDR1 as SGHRS and CDR2 as YFSETQ. Trimming removed 2 bases from V and 12 bases from J; junction bases left unmatched: 13. This CDR3 is 16 amino acids long. The CDR3 loop is CASSFQGAITLEPLHF. The CDR3 region has the DNA TGCGCCAGCAGCTTTCAGGGGGCGATAACCTTAGAACCCCTCCACTTT.

This clonotype was seen a few times. The genes are TRBV11-2 and TRBJ2-5, with D hard to call. CDR3 size: 15 residues. Trimming cost V 0 bases and J 1 base, with 9 bases left between them. Germline V CDR1 and CDR2: SGHAT, FQNNGV. The CDR3 nucleotides read TGTGCCAGCAGCTTAGAACTGGCTAGCCAAGAGACCCAGTACTTC. It translates to CASSLELASQETQYF.

The gene calls are TRBV4-3 and TRBJ2-4; 9 nucleotides align to TRBD1. The CDR3 is 16 amino acids. With V trimmed by 0 bases and J by 4 bases, 4 bases remained unmatched. The germline gives CDR1 LGHNA, CDR2 YSLEER. The CDR3 DNA reads TGCGCCAGCAGCCAAGATCTGGGACAGGGTAAAAACATTCAGTACTTC. This encodes CASSQDLGQGKNIQYF.

The J gene is TRBJ1-1, the V gene TRBV7-9; 7 bases agree with TRBD1. Germline CDR1 is SEHNR and CDR2 is FQNEAQ (reference sequence). Trimming removed 5 bases from V and 7 bases from J; junction bases left unmatched: 13. The CDR3 is 15 residues long. In DNA form, the CDR3 reads TGTGCCAGCAGCGTCCGGGACAGACCATTTCTTGAAGCTTTCTTT. Residues: CASSVRDRPFLEAFF.

The rearrangement uses TRBV5-6 and TRBJ2-3; 9 bases match TRBD1. The CDR3 runs to 17 residues. Losses at the gene ends were 0 bases for V and 7 bases for J; bases not matched to a gene: 12. Germline CDR1 and CDR2: SGHDT and YYEEEE. CDR3 protein: CASSLGGQGLRRHTQYF. The CDR3 DNA follows: TGTGCCAGCAGCTTGGGAGGACAGGGGCTTCGCAGGCATACGCAGTATTTT.

J is TRBJ2-3 and V is TRBV5-1, with 10 bases matching TRBD2. Germline values: CDR1 SGHRS, CDR2 YFSETQ. The CDR3 spans 18 residues. The junction had 17 bases not matched to a gene; V was cut back by 7 bases and J by 3 bases. The CDR3 is CASAKYGLAGEATDTQYF. CDR3 sequence (DNA): TGCGCCAGCGCCAAATACGGGCTAGCGGGAGAGGCAACAGATACGCAGTATTTT.

This clonotype has just a few counts. The J gene is TRBJ2-3, the V gene TRBV7-8; D not resolved. Deletions cut 2 bases from V and 6 bases from J, with 9 bases between. The CDR3 covers 13 residues. Germline CDR1 is SGHVS and CDR2 is FQNEAQ. This CDR3 reads CASSLTLSDTQYF. The CDR3 coding sequence is TGTGCCAGCAGCTTAACGCTATCGGATACGCAGTATTTT.

This clonotype was seen a handful of times. This chain joins TRBV7-9 and TRBJ2-7; possibly TRBD1 or TRBD2 for D (5 bases each). The CDR3 loop spans 12 amino acids. V was pared by 3 bases and J by 6 bases, with 9 bases between. Germline V gene lookup returns CDR1 SEHNR and CDR2 FQNEAQ (reference sequence). This CDR3 reads CASSLGETEQYF. CDR3 coding DNA: TGTGCCAGCAGCTTGGGGGAGACCGAGCAGTACTTC.

This clonotype was detected only a few times. The V call is TRBV29-1, the J call TRBJ2-5, with TRBD2 matching over 11 bases. The end of the DNA fits TRBJ2-1 better, so the J call may be wrong. The CDR3 runs to 15 residues. Germline CDR1 reads SQVTM; CDR2 reads ANQGSEA. The CDR3 sequence: CSVPTSGRVLNEQFF. The CDR3 bases are TGCAGCGTGCCCACTAGCGGGAGAGTATTAAATGAGCAGTTCTTC.

Comment on this clonotype: The junction differs from germline at one of its ends, possibly a read error. This sequence joins TRBV6-2 or TRBV6-3 and TRBJ2-1, with 8 bases aligning to TRBD1. Per germline, CDR1 MNHEY and CDR2 SVGEGT. The CDR3 totals 16 residues. The DNA of the CDR3 is TGTGCCAGCAGATTAGACAGGGGAGCTGGCTACAATGAGCACTTCTTC. Translated, it gives CASRLDRGAGYNEHFF.

The chain carries TRBV5-1 and TRBJ2-1, with D possibly being TRBD2 (5 bases). The germline V gene has CDR1 SGHRS and CDR2 YFSETQ. This CDR3 is 15 amino acids long. Trimming cost V 3 bases and J 0 bases, with 10 bases left between them. CDR3 in DNA: TGCGCCAGCAGCTCCTTCGCGGGCTCCTACAATGAGCAGTTCTTC. It specifies CASSSFAGSYNEQFF. Complete variable domain (other parts from reference TRBV5-1 and TRBJ2-1): KAGVTQTPRYLIKTRGQQVTLSCSPISGHRSVSWYQQTPGQGLQFLFEYFSETQRNKGNFPGRFSGRQFSNSRSEMNVSTLELGDSALYLCASSSFAGSYNEQFFGPGTRLTVL.